The 18 T cell receptor beta chains presented below share a single source sample, sequenced in a study of graft-versus-host responses after intestinal transplantation. Using immunoSEQ multiplex PCR, the repertoire was profiled, and TCRdb retains in-frame clones only, with some absent. The data contain 98,000 or so clones, about 82% of them seen just once; the ten biggest clones take up more than 1.4%. The sequencing used PBMCs, collected 255 days after intestinal transplant. All receptors derive from a human patient who received an intestinal transplant, so some T cells may come from the graft donor.

The rearrangement joins TRBV9 to TRBJ2-5; TRBD1 aligns across 7 bases. This CDR3 comprises 15 residues. Germline CDR1 SGDLS, CDR2 YYNGEE. V was pared by 0 bases and J by 3 bases, with 5 bases of the junction left unmatched. The CDR3 spells CASSVGTGSEETQYF. The CDR3 DNA follows: TGTGCCAGCAGCGTAGGGACAGGCTCCGAAGAGACCCAGTACTTC.

This clone has only a few counts. The chain links TRBV13 to TRBJ1-2, with D perhaps matching TRBD1 (6 bases). V dropped 6 bases and J dropped 0 bases, with 11 bases sitting between them. This CDR3 has 14 amino acids. Germline lookup yields CDR1 PRHDT and CDR2 FYEKMQ (reference sequence). The CDR3 DNA reads as TGTGCCAGCAGGCGTGGGGGCCCTAACTATGGCTACACCTTC. Translation: CASRRGGPNYGYTF.

With regard to this clone: One junction end does not reproduce the germline sequence, and a read error may be involved. This chain joins TRBV7-7 and TRBJ2-7, with 15 bases identical to TRBD2. Per germline, CDR1 SSHAT and CDR2 FNYEAQ (reference sequence). The CDR3 has 16 amino acids. In nucleotides, the CDR3 is TGTGCTAGCAGCTTAGCGCGGACTAGCGGGGGGGACGAGCAGTACTTC. This gives the protein CASSLARTSGGDEQYF.

This clone turned up a few times. This rearrangement joins TRBV5-6 to TRBJ2-5, with a weak D call TRBD2 (5 bases). CDR3 length: 13 residues. The V end lost 0 bases, the J end lost 4 bases, and 7 bases lay between the germline ends. CDR1 SGHDT and CDR2 YYEEEE come from the germline V gene. The CDR3 spells CASSLGAGETQYF. CDR3 nucleotides: TGTGCCAGCAGCTTGGGCGCGGGAGAGACCCAGTACTTC.

This clone was detected only a few times. This chain links TRBV7-9 with TRBJ1-1; no clear D gene. Germline CDR1 and CDR2: SEHNR and FQNEAQ (reference sequence). This CDR3 is 11 amino acids long. The V end lost 5 bases, the J end lost 8 bases, and 9 bases lay between the germline ends. CDR3 DNA sequence: TGTGCCAGCAGCGCACACCTAGAAGCTTTCTTT. Its protein product is CASSAHLEAFF.

The chain recombines TRBV19 with TRBJ1-6; 7 bases match TRBD1. Trimming removed 6 bases from V and 9 bases from J; junction bases left unmatched: 11. This CDR3 is built from 15 residues. CDR1 is LNHDA and CDR2 is SQIVND in the germline V gene (reference sequence). The CDR3 nucleotides are TGTGCCAGTAGCATCGGTACAGGGGTTGGTTCACCCCTCCACTTT. Its translation is CASSIGTGVGSPLHF.

The chain is built from TRBV15 and TRBJ2-3; TRBD1 matches at 10 bases. The CDR3 consists of 16 residues. The ends lost 0 bases at V and 4 bases at J; junction bases unmatched: 4. Germline values: CDR1 LNHNV, CDR2 YYDKDF (reference sequence). CDR3 loop: CATSRDSGQGSDTQYF. In DNA form, the CDR3 reads TGTGCCACCAGCAGAGATTCGGGACAGGGGTCAGATACGCAGTATTTT.

The chain is built from TRBV4-3 and TRBJ1-2; TRBD1 agrees at 9 bases. V lost 3 bases, J lost 8 bases, and 13 bases stayed unmatched. The CDR3 runs 16 residues. Germline-derived CDR1 and CDR2 are LGHNA and YSLEER. CDR3 protein: CASSQGIRTGAGGYTF. The DNA of the CDR3 is TGCGCCAGCAGCCAGGGGATTAGGACAGGGGCCGGCGGCTACACCTTC.

The chain recombines TRBV27 with TRBJ1-5; possibly TRBD1 for D (5 bases). In germline, CDR1 is MNHEY, CDR2 SMNVEV (reference sequence). The CDR3 is made up of 13 amino acids. V lost 4 bases and J 5 bases, leaving 9 bases between the germline ends. CDR3: CASSYGGDQPQHF. CDR3 DNA: TGTGCCAGCAGTTATGGGGGGGATCAGCCCCAGCATTTT.

The chain links TRBV7-3 to TRBJ1-2, with D unresolved. The germline V gene encodes CDR1 SGHTA and CDR2 FQGTGA. This CDR3 is built from 13 residues. The germline V and J ends were trimmed by 5 bases and 4 bases, with 11 bases remaining between them. This CDR3 reads CASSPQSGYGYTF. CDR3 bases: TGTGCCAGCAGCCCACAATCGGGCTATGGCTACACCTTC.

This chain uses TRBV6-1 with TRBJ2-7, with a possible D match to TRBD1 (6 bases). Trimming took off 7 bases at V and 1 base at J, with 11 bases between the two ends. This CDR3 is built from 13 residues. Germline V lookup: CDR1 MNHNS, CDR2 SASEGT. CDR3 in amino acids: CASMGHGSYEQYV. CDR3 nucleotide sequence: TGTGCCAGCATGGGACATGGGTCCTACGAGCAGTACGTC.

V and J are TRBV30 and TRBJ1-6, with a possible D match to TRBD1 (6 bases). Trimming removed 1 base from V and 6 bases from J, with 13 bases in between. CDR1 and CDR2 from the germline V gene are GTSNPN and SVGIG (reference sequence). The CDR3 spans 15 residues. In nucleotides, the CDR3 is TGTGCCTGGAGTGGCGCATTAGGGGGTAATTCACCCCTCCACTTT. Amino acids: CAWSGALGGNSPLHF.

V gene TRBV19 combines with J gene TRBJ2-5; D is ambiguous. V shed 6 bases and J shed 3 bases, with 17 bases lying between them. The CDR3 sequence is 15 residues long. Per germline, CDR1 LNHDA and CDR2 SQIVND (reference sequence). CDR3 region: CASSPNLELEETQYF. Here the CDR3 DNA reads TGTGCCAGTAGCCCCAACCTTGAGCTGGAAGAGACCCAGTACTTC.

The V gene is TRBV5-4, the J gene TRBJ2-3; D is unresolved. Per germline, CDR1 SGHNT and CDR2 YYREEE (reference sequence). Trimming removed 0 bases at V and 3 bases at J, with 11 bases between. The CDR3 is made up of 15 amino acids. The CDR3 loop reads CASSLGGTPTDTQYF. The CDR3 DNA reads TGTGCCAGCAGCTTGGGGGGAACACCTACAGATACGCAGTATTTT.

The J gene is TRBJ1-4, the V gene TRBV4-1; 7 bases match TRBD1. This CDR3 has 16 amino acids. Germline CDR1 and CDR2: MGHRA and YSYEKL. Germline trimming cut 0 bases from V and 7 bases from J; bases unmatched to any gene: 8. CDR3: CASSQDLTGVGEKLFF. The DNA of the CDR3 is TGCGCCAGCAGCCAAGATTTAACAGGGGTGGGTGAAAAACTGTTTTTT.

The CDR3 spells CASSPRTKTSGGRDTGELFF. CDR3 DNA sequence: TGTGCCAGCTCACCACGGACAAAGACTAGCGGTGGGAGGGACACCGGGGAGCTGTTTTTT. The rearrangement uses TRBV18 and TRBJ2-2; 9 nucleotides match TRBD2. V gave up 1 base and J gave up 3 bases; unmatched junction bases: 15. Germline CDR1 and CDR2: KGHSH and LQKENI. This CDR3 is built from 20 residues.

V usage is TRBV5-1 and J usage is TRBJ2-7; 10 nucleotides align to TRBD1. The CDR3 totals 14 residues. CDR1 and CDR2 (germline): SGHRS, YFSETQ. Unmatched junction bases numbered 3, after V lost 3 bases and J lost 3 bases. In DNA, the CDR3 is TGCGCCAGCAGCTCCGGGACAGGGGACTACGAGCAGTACTTC. Its protein is CASSSGTGDYEQYF.

This chain connects TRBV5-1 to TRBJ2-2, with D unclear. The V end lost 0 bases, the J end lost 0 bases, and 3 bases lay between the germline ends. Germline V lookup: CDR1 SGHRS, CDR2 YFSETQ. The CDR3 spans 14 residues. The DNA for the CDR3 is TGCGCCAGCAGCTTGGGTCCGAACACCGGGGAGCTGTTTTTT. The encoded protein is CASSLGPNTGELFF.